The T cell receptor beta chain described here comes from a study of cytomegalovirus exposure and HLA in healthy donors. Study-level information: Approximately 170 million T cells yielded 117 million unique TCR beta sequences in earlier analysis.

Amplification used 60 Vbeta primers and 13 Jbeta primers. Per the study methods: In a later analysis, about 12 million of about 80 million unique beta chains occurred in at least two donors. Sequencing was performed with immunoSEQ multiplex PCR; in TCRdb, only in-frame clones are kept and a portion is missing. Clonal size and the V and J genes are those of that table, whereas D and trimming came from the DNA. Among around 80,000 clones listed, 10% were seen once. Germline CDR1 SGHAT, CDR2 FQNNGV. The junction had 3 bases not matched to a gene; V was cut back by 3 bases and J by 4 bases. The CDR3 contains 15 residues. Study-wide points: The presence/absence work took it that sequencing depth was about the same across donors. Apart from CMV serostatus, no immune exposure information was available.

This clone was seen only a few times. As yet, its antigen is unknown. Specimen: PBMCs. The TCR originated in a man aged 55 to 70 in good health and CMV-seropositive. V is TRBV11-2 and J is TRBJ1-4; 9 nucleotides agree with TRBD1. The CDR3 region has the DNA TGTGCCAGCAGCTTCCAGGGACAGGGTAATGAAAAACTGTTTTTT. This sequence encodes CASSFQGQGNEKLFF.